This T cell receptor (beta chain) came from a study of blood T cell repertoires in COVID-19. Study as a whole: Italy, Spain and the United States were the sources of the convalescent and acute COVID-19 samples. PBMCs, B-cell-depleted T cells, or T cells provided the cDNA or gDNA that made up the material.

The cohort comprised adults aged about 18 to 100 years residing in about two dozen US areas. Clones were sequenced by immunoSEQ multiplex PCR, and TCRdb holds only the in-frame ones, with some missing. The repertoire has around 280,000 clones, nearly 90% of them found once; the top ten carry 1.5% to 2%. Trimming took 4 bases from V and 4 from J, leaving 10 bases between them. This CDR3 region has 13 residues. Germline V gene sequence: CDR1 SGHTA, CDR2 FQGTGA. Source material: PBMCs or T cells enriched from blood (not recorded which). The V call is TRBV7-3, the J call TRBJ2-5, with D tentatively TRBD2 (6 bases). The receptor was derived from a woman aged 18-29 years with acute COVID-19. Written as DNA, the CDR3 is TGTGCCAGCAGCTACGGGGGAGGAGAGACCCAGTACTTC. Protein: CASSYGGGETQYF.